This entry lists 27 T cell receptor beta chains sequenced from one sample in a study of graft-versus-host responses after intestinal transplantation. For these TCRs, the target antigens are not known. Profiling relied on immunoSEQ multiplex PCR, and the TCRdb table lists in-frame clones only, not all of them. This table has approximately 100,000 clones, roughly nine tenths appearing once. The sequencing used unstimulated CD4+ T cells sorted from spleen or lymph node cells, collected before intestinal transplant. These receptors all stem from a human donor who received an intestinal transplant.

J is TRBJ2-3 and V is TRBV7-2, with 11 bases lining up with TRBD2. Germline loops: CDR1 SGHTA, CDR2 FQGNSA. The trim removed 0 bases at V and 2 bases at J, leaving 4 bases unmatched. This CDR3 comprises 17 residues. CDR3 region: CASSLAGLAATTDTQYF. CDR3 nucleotide sequence: TGTGCCAGCAGCTTAGCGGGACTAGCGGCAACCACAGATACGCAGTATTTT.

This rearrangement joins TRBV7-2 to TRBJ1-6, with 7 bases fitting TRBD1. Trimming cost V 4 bases and J 6 bases; bases outside gene matches: 6. Germline V gene lookup returns CDR1 SGHTA and CDR2 FQGNSA. The CDR3 length is 15 residues. The chain's CDR3 is CASSSVGTANSPLHF. The CDR3 DNA follows: TGTGCCAGCAGCTCCGTCGGGACAGCTAATTCACCCCTCCACTTT.

The V and J genes are TRBV27 and TRBJ1-6; TRBD1 is a possible D gene (6 bases). Germline CDR1 MNHEY, CDR2 SMNVEV (reference sequence). Trimming left V 5 bases short and J 0 bases short, with 14 bases between. The CDR3 is made up of 17 amino acids. Written as DNA, the CDR3 is TGTGCCAGCAGTCCTCAGGACAGCAGCTCCTATAATTCACCCCTCCACTTT. Translated, it gives CASSPQDSSSYNSPLHF.

V and J are TRBV2 and TRBJ1-5, with D possibly TRBD1 on 5 matching bases. The CDR3 has 17 amino acids. Trimming shortened V by 6 bases and J by 0 bases, and 18 bases separated the two germline ends. The V gene's germline CDR1 is SNHLY and CDR2 FYNNEI. CDR3 residues: CASRALAGRDSNQPQHF. The CDR3 DNA follows: TGTGCCAGCAGGGCCTTGGCAGGGAGAGATAGCAATCAGCCCCAGCATTTT.

The chain couples TRBV5-6 to TRBJ2-7; 9 bases agree with TRBD1. The CDR3 spans 15 residues. The germline CDR1 and CDR2 sequences are SGHDT and YYEEEE. The junction had 12 bases not matched to a gene; V was cut back by 4 bases and J by 7 bases. This CDR3 reads CASSGPGQGLGEQYF. DNA for the CDR3: TGTGCCAGCAGCGGACCGGGACAGGGCCTAGGGGAGCAGTACTTC. Supplemented by reference TRBV5-6 and TRBJ2-7, the full variable domain reads DAGVTQSPTHLIKTRGQQVTLRCSPKSGHDTVSWYQQALGQGPQFIFQYYEEEERQRGNFPDRFSGHQFPNYSSELNVNALLLGDSALYLCASSGPGQGLGEQYFGPGTRLTVT.

This clone was seen a handful of times. The sample holds other DNA sequences that translate to the same CDR3. The gene calls are TRBV11-2 and TRBJ1-1; D not certain. V gave up 0 bases and J gave up 5 bases, with 7 bases separating them. Germline V gene lookup returns CDR1 SGHAT and CDR2 FQNNGV. The CDR3 runs to 13 residues. This CDR3 is CASSLEGLTEAFF. The CDR3 region has the DNA TGTGCCAGCAGCTTAGAGGGCCTTACTGAAGCTTTCTTT.

This CDR3 is CASSPHEGQGAGDTGELFF. The CDR3 DNA is TGTGCCAGCAGCCCCCACGAGGGACAGGGGGCGGGGGACACCGGGGAGCTGTTTTTT. This rearrangement joins TRBV11-1 to TRBJ2-2; 12 positions agree with TRBD1. This CDR3 spans 19 amino acids. J was trimmed by 3 bases and V by 5 bases; bases with no gene match: 13. The germline V gene has CDR1 SGHAT and CDR2 FQDESV (reference sequence).

V and J are TRBV29-1 and TRBJ1-1, with D tentatively TRBD1 (6 bases). V lost 5 bases and J 11 bases, leaving 21 bases between the germline ends. This CDR3 has 13 residues. The germline V gene has CDR1 SQVTM and CDR2 ANQGSEA. This chain's CDR3 is CSVKGGGRVLAFF. The DNA for the CDR3 is TGCAGCGTTAAGGGGGGGGGACGAGTGTTGGCTTTCTTT.

The V call is TRBV2, the J call TRBJ1-6; 7 bases align to TRBD1. Germline CDR1 reads SNHLY; CDR2 reads FYNNEI. V trimming: 2 bases; J trimming: 7 bases; junction bases outside the gene matches: 8. This CDR3 comprises 16 residues. Here the CDR3 DNA reads TGTGCCAGCAGTGAAACCGGGGACAGAGGAAATTCACCCCTCCACTTT. It codes for CASSETGDRGNSPLHF.

This chain links TRBV6-5 with TRBJ2-2; possibly TRBD1 or TRBD2 for D (5 bases each). Trimming removed 8 bases from V and 4 bases from J, with 14 bases in between. The CDR3 is made up of 14 amino acids. Germline V gives CDR1 MNHEY, CDR2 SVGAGI. For the CDR3, the DNA is TGTGCCAGCGACGGGGCGGGCCCCACCGGGGAGCTGTTTTTT. Translation: CASDGAGPTGELFF.

This sequence joins TRBV2 and TRBJ1-5; no reliable D call. The CDR3 sequence is 14 residues long. Trimming removed 2 bases from V and 1 base from J, with 6 bases in between. The germline gives CDR1 SNHLY, CDR2 FYNNEI. This chain's CDR3 is CASSESRSNQPQHF. The CDR3 region has the DNA TGTGCCAGCAGTGAATCTCGGAGCAATCAGCCCCAGCATTTT.

This rearrangement joins TRBV6-1 to TRBJ1-5, with D uncertain. The V end was cut by 8 bases, the J end by 10 bases, with 9 bases between. The CDR3 spans 10 residues. Germline-derived CDR1 and CDR2 are MNHNS and SASEGT. In DNA, the CDR3 is TGTGCCAGCGGAGAGTTACCCCAGCATTTT. This gives the protein CASGELPQHF.

This chain links TRBV6-6 with TRBJ2-5; 9 nucleotides agree with TRBD1. CDR1 is MNHNY and CDR2 is SVGAGI in the germline V gene (reference sequence). V shed 0 bases and J 5 bases; nucleotides not matched to a gene: 4. There are 15 residues in the CDR3. The CDR3 coding sequence is TGTGCCAGCAGTTACTCTGGGACAGGGAGGGAGACCCAGTACTTC. Translated, it gives CASSYSGTGRETQYF.

The V gene is TRBV19, the J gene TRBJ1-4, with TRBD1 matching 8 bases. The length of the CDR3 is 16 residues. J gave up 3 bases and V 4 bases, and 7 bases lay outside the gene matches. CDR1 is LNHDA, CDR2 SQIVND, per germline (reference sequence). The chain's CDR3 is CASSTTTGVANEKLFF. The CDR3 DNA reads TGTGCCAGTAGTACCACGACAGGGGTGGCTAATGAAAAACTGTTTTTT.

The chain links TRBV6-6 to TRBJ1-5; no clear D gene. Germline loops: CDR1 MNHNY, CDR2 SVGAGI (reference sequence). The CDR3 has 14 residues. V shed 7 bases and J shed 3 bases, with 13 bases lying between them. CDR3 region: CASTPRRTNQPQHF. CDR3 nucleotides: TGTGCCAGCACCCCCCGCCGGACCAATCAGCCCCAGCATTTT.

V usage is TRBV10-3 and J usage is TRBJ1-5; D remains ambiguous. This CDR3 is built from 16 residues. Germline V lookup: CDR1 ENHRY, CDR2 SYGVKD. V dropped 0 bases and J dropped 3 bases, with 12 bases sitting between them. This CDR3 reads CAISESNEGFNQPQHF. The CDR3 bases are TGTGCCATCAGTGAGTCGAATGAAGGGTTCAATCAGCCCCAGCATTTT.

This chain links TRBV5-1 with TRBJ2-7; D unresolved. Per germline, CDR1 SGHRS and CDR2 YFSETQ. The V end was cut by 1 base, the J end by 4 bases, with 15 bases between. This CDR3 is 15 amino acids long. The CDR3 DNA is TGCGCCAGCAGCTTGAGTCCCCAAACGATATACGAGCAGTACTTC. It specifies CASSLSPQTIYEQYF. Together with reference TRBV5-1 and TRBJ2-7, the CDR3 gives the full variable domain: KAGVTQTPRYLIKTRGQQVTLSCSPISGHRSVSWYQQTPGQGLQFLFEYFSETQRNKGNFPGRFSGRQFSNSRSEMNVSTLELGDSALYLCASSLSPQTIYEQYFGPGTRLTVT.

This chain connects TRBV2 to TRBJ1-1; D is ambiguous. The CDR3 is made up of 12 amino acids. Trimming took off 4 bases at V and 5 bases at J, with 8 bases between the two ends. CDR1 is SNHLY, CDR2 FYNNEI, per germline. The CDR3 here is CASSGRWTEAFF. CDR3 bases: TGTGCCAGCAGTGGACGGTGGACTGAAGCTTTCTTT.

The chain has TRBV5-4 and TRBJ2-7; no clear D gene. Germline-derived CDR1 and CDR2 are SGHNT and YYREEE (reference sequence). CDR3 size: 12 residues. V was pared by 2 bases and J by 3 bases, with 6 bases between. CDR3 region: CASSLGFYEQYF. The DNA for the CDR3 is TGTGCCAGCAGCTTAGGCTTCTACGAGCAGTACTTC.

The chain combines TRBV4-1 with TRBJ1-5, with D possibly being TRBD1 (5 bases). Germline V lookup: CDR1 MGHRA, CDR2 YSYEKL. CDR3 size: 13 residues. V dropped 4 bases and J dropped 5 bases, with 9 bases sitting between them. For the CDR3, the DNA is TGCGCCAGCAGCCCAGGGAAAGATCAGCCCCAGCATTTT. Translating gives CASSPGKDQPQHF.

The chain employs TRBV5-4 and TRBJ2-2; D call uncertain. The CDR3 extends over 15 amino acids. Germline CDR1 SGHNT, CDR2 YYREEE (reference sequence). V was trimmed by 4 bases and J by 1 base, leaving 11 bases between them. As DNA, the CDR3 is TGTGCCAGCAGCACCGCATCAAGGAACACCGGGGAGCTGTTTTTT. This codes for CASSTASRNTGELFF.

The chain joins TRBV7-5 to TRBJ2-2; TRBD2, the D gene given by the table, was not confirmed from the DNA. TRBV7-5 is reported as a pseudogene. This CDR3 comprises 17 residues. CDR3 protein: CVRSLVPKETNTGELFF. The CDR3 nucleotides are TGTGTCAGAAGCTTAGTCCCGAAGGAGACGAACACCGGGGAGCTGTTTTTT.

The V gene is TRBV5-1, the J gene TRBJ2-7, with TRBD1 matching 8 bases. There are 16 residues in the CDR3. Germline V CDR1 and CDR2: SGHRS, YFSETQ. V gave up 0 bases and J gave up 0 bases; unmatched junction bases: 5. The CDR3 bases are TGCGCCAGCAGCTTGGTTAGGACAGGGACCTCCTACGAGCAGTACTTC. This encodes CASSLVRTGTSYEQYF.

The chain has TRBV11-2 and TRBJ2-7, with 12 bases that match TRBD2. CDR3 size: 17 residues. Trimming removed 5 bases from V and 0 bases from J; junction bases left unmatched: 8. Germline CDR1 SGHAT, CDR2 FQNNGV. The CDR3 region is CASSQGLAGGRSYEQYF. The CDR3, as DNA: TGTGCCAGCAGCCAGGGGCTAGCGGGGGGGCGCTCCTACGAGCAGTACTTC.

The DNA of the CDR3 is TGCAGCGTTGAAGTCGGGGCCTCTAATTCACCCCTCCACTTT. It is translated as CSVEVGASNSPLHF. This chain connects TRBV29-1 to TRBJ1-6; the D gene is possibly TRBD1 (5 bases). Trimming took 1 base from V and 6 from J, leaving 10 bases between them. The CDR3 is 14 amino acids. In germline, CDR1 is SQVTM, CDR2 ANQGSEA.

The CDR3 loop is CASDSTGKESLVIRSYEQYF. In nucleotides, the CDR3 is TGTGCCAGTGACTCGACCGGAAAAGAGAGCCTCGTGATTCGCTCCTACGAGCAGTACTTC. This rearrangement joins TRBV7-6 to TRBJ2-7; D is unresolved. In germline, CDR1 is SGHVS, CDR2 FNYEAQ. The CDR3 totals 20 residues. Deletions cut 9 bases from V and 0 bases from J, with 33 bases between.

This chain links TRBV9 with TRBJ2-2; TRBD1 might be the D (6 bases). The CDR3 sequence is 17 residues long. V lost 4 bases, J lost 2 bases, and 18 bases lay in between. CDR1 and CDR2 (germline): SGDLS, YYNGEE. The CDR3 DNA follows: TGTGCCAGCAGCCCCAGCGCCCAAGGGGGAAACACCGGGGAGCTGTTTTTT. Encoded protein: CASSPSAQGGNTGELFF.